Sequencing of this TCR beta chain was carried out in a study of cytomegalovirus exposure and HLA in healthy donors. Study-level points and caveats: A later look showed TCR association rates differing by HLA locus, highest for DRB1 and lowest for HLA-C. Reported results showed that the classifier diagnosed cytomegalovirus status with high specificity and sensitivity. It is likely that the observed cluster of highly shared sequence variants was a sequencing artifact. TCR beta V- and J-gene trimming was later associated with a missense DCLRE1C variant.

Use of 60 Vbeta and 13 Jbeta primers characterized the PCR. The repertoire was sequenced with immunoSEQ multiplex PCR; TCRdb's copy has only in-frame clones and lacks some. This table has roughly 70,000 clones, around 77% appearing once. The germline V gene encodes CDR1 SQVTM and CDR2 ANQGSEA. V trimming: 2 bases; J trimming: 3 bases; junction bases outside the gene matches: 8. This CDR3 spans 16 amino acids. Comments on this clone: The target antigen is unknown.

The receptor's source is a man aged 45-65 years in good health and CMV-seronegative. This chain links TRBV29-1 with TRBJ2-1; 9 bases are a match to TRBD2. The sample comprised PBMCs. The CDR3: CSVERLASGNYNEQFF. Here the CDR3 DNA reads TGCAGCGTTGAACGTCTGGCTAGCGGGAACTACAATGAGCAGTTCTTC.